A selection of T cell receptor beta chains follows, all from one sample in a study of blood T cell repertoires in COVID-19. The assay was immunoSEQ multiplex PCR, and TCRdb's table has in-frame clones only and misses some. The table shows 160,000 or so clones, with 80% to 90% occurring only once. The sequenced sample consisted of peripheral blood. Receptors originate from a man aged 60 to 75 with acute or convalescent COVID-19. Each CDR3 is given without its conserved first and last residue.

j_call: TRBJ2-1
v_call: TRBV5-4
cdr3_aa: ASSRDRGDEQF

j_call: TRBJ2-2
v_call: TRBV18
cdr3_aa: ASSPVAGGTGELF

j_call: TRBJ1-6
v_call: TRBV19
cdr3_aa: ASSSLQGQNSPLH

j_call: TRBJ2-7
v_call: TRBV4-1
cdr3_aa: ASSQEGAGLEKQY

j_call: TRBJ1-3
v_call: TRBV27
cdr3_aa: ASSGGRYSVPYKSGNTIY

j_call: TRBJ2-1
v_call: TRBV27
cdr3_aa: ASSPDRERGFYNEQF

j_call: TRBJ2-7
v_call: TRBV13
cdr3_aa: ASSLRAGHYEQY

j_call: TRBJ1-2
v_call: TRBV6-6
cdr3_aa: ASSEDIAGYT

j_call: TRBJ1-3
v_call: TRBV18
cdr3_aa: ASSPALFQGIRNTIY

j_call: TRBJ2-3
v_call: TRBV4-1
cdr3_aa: ASSQDFGAASTSTDTQY

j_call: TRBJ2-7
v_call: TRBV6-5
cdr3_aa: ATVSGTSQHEQY

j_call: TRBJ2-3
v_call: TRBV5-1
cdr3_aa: ASSIGTSGFKDTQY

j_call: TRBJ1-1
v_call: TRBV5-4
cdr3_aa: ATETGGSMNTEAF

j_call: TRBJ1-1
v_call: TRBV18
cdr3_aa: ASSPNALRQGTTEAF

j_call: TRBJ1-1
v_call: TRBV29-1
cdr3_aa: SVARRDMNTEAF

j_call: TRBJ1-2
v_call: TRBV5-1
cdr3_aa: ASSFSGENGYT

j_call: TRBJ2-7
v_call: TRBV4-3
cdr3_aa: ASSQRLEGPYEQY

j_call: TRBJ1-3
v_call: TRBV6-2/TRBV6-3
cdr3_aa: ASSPPGGGNTIY

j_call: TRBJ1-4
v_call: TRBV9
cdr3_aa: ASSASSRLAGEKLF

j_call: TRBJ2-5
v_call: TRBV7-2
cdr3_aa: ASSSEIADQETQY

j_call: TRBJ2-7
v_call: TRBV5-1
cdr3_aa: ASSLTGSEQY

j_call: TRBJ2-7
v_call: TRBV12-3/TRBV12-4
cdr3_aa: ASSLGLNEQY

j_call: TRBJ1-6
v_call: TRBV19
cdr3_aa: ASSPSGGGPLH

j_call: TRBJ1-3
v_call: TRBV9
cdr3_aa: ASSGPPGLGGNTIY

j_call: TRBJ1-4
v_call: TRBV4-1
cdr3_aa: ASKPGLRANKRREKLF

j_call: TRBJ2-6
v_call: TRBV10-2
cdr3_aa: ASSESGTGANVLT

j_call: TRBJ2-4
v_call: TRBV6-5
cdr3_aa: ASTPPGGLGNIQY

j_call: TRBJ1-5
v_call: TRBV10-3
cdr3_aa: AISEGGGARQPQH

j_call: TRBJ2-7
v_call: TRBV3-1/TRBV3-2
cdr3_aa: ASSQTGSGQY

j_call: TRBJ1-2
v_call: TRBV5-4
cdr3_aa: ASSLDGSYGYT

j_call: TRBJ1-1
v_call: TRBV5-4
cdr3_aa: ASSDGADRTAAF

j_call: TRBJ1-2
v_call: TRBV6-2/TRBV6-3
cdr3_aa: ASSYSVTSWIGQGALGCT

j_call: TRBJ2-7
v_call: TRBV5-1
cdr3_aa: ASSLAPAGGYEQY

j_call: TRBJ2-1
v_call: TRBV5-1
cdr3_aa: ASSLISGGTNEQF

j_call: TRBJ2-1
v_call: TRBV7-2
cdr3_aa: ASSYDSLSYNEQF

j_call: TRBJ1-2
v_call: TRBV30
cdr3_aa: AWTPSTGQGASGYT

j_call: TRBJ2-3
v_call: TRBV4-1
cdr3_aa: ASSQGSFPDTQY

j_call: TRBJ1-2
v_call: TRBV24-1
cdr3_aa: ATSDFNSPGGYT

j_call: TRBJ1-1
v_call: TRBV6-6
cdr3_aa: ASSSRGYTEAF

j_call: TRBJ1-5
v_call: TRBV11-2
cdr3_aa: ASSSTGKQPQH

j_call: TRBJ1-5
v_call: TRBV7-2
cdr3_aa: ASSLAVSSYQPQH

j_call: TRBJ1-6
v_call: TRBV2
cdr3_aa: ASSPTGFKNSPLH

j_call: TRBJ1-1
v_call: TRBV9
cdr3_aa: ASSTQTGNTEAF

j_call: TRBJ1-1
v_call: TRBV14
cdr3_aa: ASSPLLGQGNTEAF

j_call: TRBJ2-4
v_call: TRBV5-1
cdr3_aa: ASSFGGGAKNIQY

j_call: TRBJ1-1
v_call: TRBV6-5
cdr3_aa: ASTWDRRGTEAF

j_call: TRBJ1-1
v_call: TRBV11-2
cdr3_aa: ASSTDRGPLG

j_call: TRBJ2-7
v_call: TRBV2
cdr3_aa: ASSEMGQGASGGYEQY

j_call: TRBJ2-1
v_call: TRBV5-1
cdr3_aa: ASSLDTTYNEQF

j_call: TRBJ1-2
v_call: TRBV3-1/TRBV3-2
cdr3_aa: ASSSWATSYT

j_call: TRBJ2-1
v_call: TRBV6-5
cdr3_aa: ASSHLAGGSNEQF

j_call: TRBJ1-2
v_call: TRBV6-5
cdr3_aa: ASRPDRGRGYT

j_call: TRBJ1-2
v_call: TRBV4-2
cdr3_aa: ASSQEGQKIYGYT